The rows below give T cell receptor beta chains drawn from one sample of a study of blood T cell repertoires in COVID-19. TCRdb keeps only in-frame clones here, not all; method: immunoSEQ multiplex PCR. The sample has about 60,000 clones; about four fifths are singletons. The specimen was peripheral blood. The receptors originated from a man aged 30-40 years with COVID-19, enrolled during active disease. The CDR3 runs from the conserved cysteine through the conserved F or W. D genes are given only for firm matches. Clone size, where shown, is once, few, many, or a class for clones that have expanded.

>TRBJ1-2|.|TRBV6-5|.
CASSYSGGDGYTF
TGTGCCAGCAGTTACTCGGGGGGTGATGGCTACACCTTC
>TRBJ1-6|.|TRBV30|TRBD1
CAWSLAQGESPLHF
TGTGCCTGGAGCCTGGCCCAGGGGGAATCACCCCTCCACTTT
>TRBJ1-2|many|TRBV6-2/TRBV6-3|.
CASSYGGNYGYTF
TGTGCCAGCAGTTACGGAGGAAACTATGGCTACACCTTC
>TRBJ2-1|.|TRBV2|.
CASSFAGIGYNEQFF
TGTGCCAGCAGTTTTGCGGGGATCGGCTACAATGAGCAGTTCTTC
>TRBJ1-5|few|TRBV27|TRBD1
CASSVHRGSQPQHF
TGTGCCAGCAGCGTCCACAGGGGGTCTCAGCCCCAGCATTTT
>TRBJ1-2|.|TRBV28|TRBD1
CASSRGDRARGYTF
TGTGCCAGCAGTAGGGGAGACAGGGCACGCGGCTACACCTTC
>TRBJ2-7|.|TRBV2|TRBD1
CASSEARARGMHEQYF
TGTGCCAGCAGTGAAGCACGGGCCAGGGGGATGCACGAGCAGTACTTC
>TRBJ2-2|.|TRBV30|TRBD1
CAADREGNTGELFF
TGTGCCGCGGACAGGGAAGGGAACACCGGGGAGCTGTTTTTT
>TRBJ1-2|.|TRBV27|TRBD1
CASSAADRGRNGYTF
TGTGCCAGCAGTGCCGCGGACAGGGGGAGGAATGGCTACACCTTC
>TRBJ1-1|.|TRBV18|TRBD1
CASSPISGGLNTEAFF
TGTGCCAGCTCACCAATATCAGGGGGCTTGAACACTGAAGCTTTCTTT
>TRBJ2-3|.|TRBV18|.
CASSPEGAAGTQYF
TGTGCCAGCTCACCAGAAGGGGCAGCGGGTACGCAGTATTTT
>TRBJ2-5|.|TRBV18|TRBD2
CASALPGGQETQYF
TGTGCCAGCGCCCTCCCGGGGGGCCAAGAGACCCAGTACTTC
>TRBJ1-5|.|TRBV19|.
CASSGQVGPNQPQHF
TGTGCCAGTAGTGGGCAGGTAGGCCCTAATCAGCCCCAGCATTTT
>TRBJ1-1|.|TRBV28|TRBD1
CASSPNTGGQNTEAFF
TGTGCCAGCAGTCCAAATACAGGGGGCCAGAACACTGAAGCTTTCTTT
>TRBJ2-5|.|TRBV7-8|.
CASSLAMGRGETQYF
TGTGCCAGCAGCTTAGCTATGGGGAGAGGAGAGACCCAGTACTTC